This T cell receptor beta chain stems from a study of T-cell reconstitution after alpha-beta-depleted transplantation in children. This clonotype came up a few times. V was pared by 5 bases and J by 2 bases, with 6 bases of the junction left unmatched. The CDR3 runs 15 residues. Unique molecular identifiers were incorporated into the prepared TCRbeta library. Using its own MiXCR run on the PCR reads, TCRdb lists one record per CDR3 protein. The sample holds 500,000 to 600,000 distinct CDR3 sequences, about 16% seen once. This TCR came from a human donor who donated a stem cell graft to a child with acute lymphoblastic leukemia. Here the sequenced sample was PBMCs from the stem cell graft donor, taken from the stem cell graft. The V call is TRBV12-3 or TRBV12-4, the J call TRBJ2-5, with TRBD2 matching over 9 bases. The CDR3 coding sequence is TGTGCCAGCAGTCTCCCGACTAGCGGACAAGAGACCCAGTACTTC. Protein product: CASSLPTSGQETQYF.